Shown below are 11 T cell receptor beta chains from a single sample sequenced in a study of T-cell reconstitution after alpha-beta-depleted transplantation in children. Unique molecular identifiers were incorporated into the prepared TCRbeta library. TCRdb re-called the PCR reads with MiXCR, one entry per CDR3 protein. The sample consists of over 200,000 distinct CDR3 sequences, roughly 11% of them appearing once. This specimen consisted of PBMCs, obtained before TCRalphabeta/CD19-depleted stem cell transplant. The source is a child younger than two with acute myeloid leukemia, due to receive a stem cell transplant.

CDR3 amino acids: CASSSTGYEQFF. In DNA, the CDR3 is TGTGCCAGCAGCTCGACAGGGTATGAGCAGTTCTTC. The V and J genes are TRBV5-4 and TRBJ2-1; 7 bases agree with TRBD1. Germline V gene data show CDR1 as SGHNT and CDR2 as YYREEE (reference sequence). The CDR3 has 12 amino acids. Trimming took 3 bases from V and 8 from J; bases not matched to a gene: 2.

Ten or more counts support this clonotype. The chain links TRBV5-1 to TRBJ2-7; tentatively, D is TRBD1 (6 bases). V lost 0 bases to trimming and J lost 2 bases, with 9 bases between them. This CDR3 comprises 14 residues. The germline V gene encodes CDR1 SGHRS and CDR2 YFSETQ. CDR3 bases: TGCGCCAGCAGCTTGGTTCCAGGGGCCTACGAGCAGTACTTC. It translates to CASSLVPGAYEQYF.

In this sample, this clonotype turned up many times. The chain links TRBV24-1 to TRBJ2-5; D is uncertain. Deletions cut 7 bases from V and 5 bases from J, with 10 bases between. The V gene's germline CDR1 is KGHDR and CDR2 SFDVKD. The CDR3 is 12 residues long. The CDR3 here is CATRRDPETQYF. As DNA, the CDR3 is TGTGCCACCAGACGAGACCCCGAGACCCAGTACTTC.

This clonotype came up many times. The chain uses TRBV28 and TRBJ2-7, with unresolved D. Trimming shortened V by 3 bases and J by 2 bases, and 8 bases separated the two germline ends. The germline CDR1 and CDR2 sequences are MDHEN and SYDVKM. The CDR3 length is 13 residues. CDR3 amino acids: CASSLGIPYEQYF. CDR3 bases: TGTGCCAGCAGTTTGGGGATCCCCTACGAGCAGTACTTC.

This clonotype was picked up many times. The chain couples TRBV20-1 to TRBJ2-7; 9 bases align to TRBD2. V lost 3 bases and J lost 5; bases outside the gene matches: 5. This CDR3 comprises 13 residues. CDR1 is DFQATT, CDR2 SNEGSKA, per germline (reference sequence). This CDR3 reads CSASASGRNEQYF. Here the CDR3 DNA reads TGCAGTGCTAGTGCCAGCGGGAGGAACGAGCAGTACTTC.

This clonotype occurred many times. The chain combines TRBV12-3 or TRBV12-4 with TRBJ2-3, with D possibly matching TRBD2 (5 bases). Trimming cost V 6 bases and J 5 bases, with 9 bases left between them. CDR3 length: 12 amino acids. CDR3 in amino acids: CASSRGGDTQYF. The CDR3 DNA reads as TGTGCCAGCAGCCGGGGTGGAGATACGCAGTATTTT.

This clonotype has just a few counts. The rearrangement uses TRBV7-8 and TRBJ2-6, with 12 positions matching TRBD2. Per germline, CDR1 SGHVS and CDR2 FQNEAQ. The CDR3 is 18 residues long. After removal of 4 bases from V and 3 bases from J, the junction contained 7 bases not matched to a gene. DNA for the CDR3: TGTGCCAGCAGCTCACAGACTAGCGGGAGTTTTGGGGCCAACGTCCTGACTTTC. Translated, it gives CASSSQTSGSFGANVLTF.

This clonotype has at least ten counts. The rearrangement joins TRBV14 to TRBJ1-6; D gene ambiguous. This CDR3 is 15 amino acids long. V gave up 4 bases and J gave up 4 bases, with 11 bases separating them. The germline CDR1 and CDR2 sequences are SGHDN and FVKESK. This chain's CDR3 is CASSPLAGYNSPLHF. As DNA, the CDR3 is TGTGCCAGCAGCCCCCTTGCGGGGTATAATTCACCCCTCCACTTT.

This clonotype came up a few times. This chain links TRBV4-3 with TRBJ2-6; 9 bases are shared with TRBD1. Losses at the gene ends were 0 bases for V and 2 bases for J; bases not matched to a gene: 5. Per germline, CDR1 LGHNA and CDR2 YSLEER. The CDR3 loop spans 18 amino acids. CDR3 residues: CASSQEVQGAPGANVLTF. In DNA form, the CDR3 reads TGCGCCAGCAGCCAAGAGGTACAGGGGGCCCCTGGGGCCAACGTCCTGACTTTC.

There are many counts of this clonotype. This sequence joins TRBV12-3 or TRBV12-4 and TRBJ2-2; 7 bases fit TRBD2. The CDR3 loop spans 18 amino acids. The ends lost 3 bases at V and 4 bases at J; junction bases unmatched: 14. CDR3 sequence reads: CASSFPATAGLVTGELFF. The CDR3 DNA reads as TGTGCCAGCAGTTTCCCCGCGACAGCGGGATTGGTCACCGGGGAGCTGTTTTTT.

The chain is built from TRBV12-3 or TRBV12-4 and TRBJ2-7; D is undetermined. This CDR3 has 17 amino acids. V was cut by 0 bases and J by 2 bases, with 17 bases left in between. This CDR3 reads CASSLARGSTIPYEQYF. CDR3 sequence (DNA): TGTGCCAGCAGTTTAGCGCGAGGCAGCACCATCCCCTACGAGCAGTACTTC.